The 11 T cell receptor beta chains below all came from one sample that was sequenced in a study of beta chain features in type 1 diabetes. Study findings and constraints: In every one of the four CD4+ subsets, TCRB CDR3s were moderately but significantly shorter in Type 1 diabetes patients.

These receptors are not linked to any known antigen. Reverse transcribing all isolated RNA meant expressed TCRB transcripts were sequenced. Measured with immunoSEQ multiplex PCR; TCRdb has only the in-frame clones, and not every one. This sample has around 650,000 clones, with around 12% found just once. The sequenced sample consisted of naive CD4+ T cells from blood. The receptor source for this set is a young man with type 1 diabetes.

The chain recombines TRBV7-8 with TRBJ2-7; D is uncertain. Germline CDR1 SGHVS, CDR2 FQNEAQ. V was clipped by 1 base and J by 2 bases, with 15 bases between them. CDR3 length: 16 residues. The CDR3 protein is CASSLERPRKPYEQYF. CDR3 DNA sequence: TGTGCCAGCAGCTTAGAGAGGCCTAGAAAACCCTACGAGCAGTACTTC.

This clone was detected only a few times. The gene calls are TRBV6-5 and TRBJ2-3; the match to TRBD2 covers 9 bases. CDR1 is MNHEY and CDR2 is SVGAGI in the germline V gene. CDR3 size: 15 residues. V lost 6 bases, J lost 2 bases, and 6 bases stayed unmatched. The CDR3 sequence is CASRREGGDTDTQYF. CDR3 nucleotide sequence: TGTGCCAGCAGGCGGGAGGGAGGGGACACAGATACGCAGTATTTT.

The rearrangement joins TRBV28 to TRBJ1-2; D call uncertain. Trimming removed 4 bases from V and 7 bases from J, with 16 bases in between. The CDR3 loop spans 14 amino acids. The V gene's germline CDR1 is MDHEN and CDR2 SYDVKM. CDR3 residues: CASSSPAEGFGYTF. In DNA form, the CDR3 reads TGTGCCAGCAGTTCACCGGCGGAAGGGTTTGGCTACACCTTC.

This clone was seen a few times. This chain links TRBV18 with TRBJ2-7, with D tentatively TRBD1 (6 bases). V was clipped by 6 bases and J by 2 bases, with 14 bases between them. CDR1 and CDR2 (germline): KGHSH, LQKENI. The CDR3 is 14 residues long. The CDR3 bases are TGTGCCAGCTCCCGACAGGACCAAACCTACGAGCAGTACTTC. Translating it yields CASSRQDQTYEQYF. Based on the CDR3 plus reference TRBV18 and TRBJ2-7, the full variable domain is NAGVMQNPRHLVRRRGQEARLRCSPMKGHSHVYWYRQLPEEGLKFMVYLQKENIIDESGMPKERFSAEFPKEGPSILRIQQVVRGDSAAYFCASSRQDQTYEQYFGPGTRLTVT.

There are a few counts of this clone. The chain couples TRBV7-9 to TRBJ2-2; the D call may be TRBD1 or TRBD2 (5 bases each). The germline gives CDR1 SEHNR, CDR2 FQNEAQ (reference sequence). Trimming cost V 6 bases and J 7 bases, with 15 bases left between them. The CDR3 extends over 14 amino acids. DNA of the CDR3: TGTGCCAGCAGTCATGGGGGACGCTTCGGGGAGCTGTTTTTT. Protein: CASSHGGRFGELFF.

The gene calls are TRBV19 and TRBJ1-5, with D possibly being TRBD1 (6 bases). Trimming stripped 5 bases from V and 9 bases from J, with 20 bases between. Germline assignment: CDR1 LNHDA and CDR2 SQIVND (reference sequence). The CDR3 spans 15 residues. Here the CDR3 reads CASSPRTVRPRPQHF. For the CDR3, the DNA is TGTGCCAGTAGTCCACGGACAGTTCGCCCTAGGCCCCAGCATTTT. Complete variable domain (other parts from reference TRBV19 and TRBJ1-5): DGGITQSPKYLFRKEGQNVTLSCEQNLNHDAMYWYRQDPGQGLRLIYYSQIVNDFQKGDIAEGYSVSREKKESFPLTVTSAQKNPTAFYLCASSPRTVRPRPQHFGDGTRLSIL.

This clone was detected only a few times. The rearrangement links TRBV30 to TRBJ2-3; 9 bases are a match to TRBD1. CDR3 length: 13 residues. V was clipped by 5 bases and J by 4 bases; unmatched bases: 4. Germline CDR1 and CDR2: GTSNPN and SVGIG (reference sequence). The CDR3, as DNA: TGTGCCTGGGGGGGACAGGGCGCAGATACGCAGTATTTT. Protein: CAWGGQGADTQYF.

The chain joins TRBV29-1 to TRBJ1-4; 10 bases map to TRBD1. The J segment lost 8 bases and the V segment lost 7 bases, leaving 4 bases of the junction unmatched. Germline CDR1 is SQVTM and CDR2 is ANQGSEA. The CDR3 loop spans 12 amino acids. CDR3: CSAGQGNEKLFF. CDR3 DNA: TGCAGCGCGGGACAGGGGAACGAAAAACTGTTTTTT.

The gene calls are TRBV7-2 and TRBJ1-6, with D unclear. Trimming cost V 5 bases and J 7 bases, with 15 bases left between them. The germline V gene has CDR1 SGHTA and CDR2 FQGNSA. The CDR3 sequence is 15 residues long. For the CDR3, the DNA is TGTGCCAGCAGCCCCCGGCAGCTGGGGAATTCACCCCTCCACTTT. It specifies CASSPRQLGNSPLHF.

CDR3 in amino acids: CASSGGQAFVLSTDTQYF. DNA of the CDR3: TGTGCCAGTTCGGGGGGGCAGGCTTTTGTACTTAGCACAGATACGCAGTATTTT. The chain carries TRBV2 and TRBJ2-3, with TRBD2 matching over 8 bases. In germline, CDR1 is SNHLY, CDR2 FYNNEI. The CDR3 has 18 amino acids. V lost 9 bases and J lost 0; bases outside the gene matches: 17.

The chain links TRBV12-5 to TRBJ2-1, with 10 positions matching TRBD1. The germline V gene has CDR1 LGHNT and CDR2 FRNRAP. Losses at the gene ends were 6 bases for V and 10 bases for J; bases not matched to a gene: 6. The CDR3 is 13 residues long. The CDR3 nucleotides read TGTGCTAGTGGCGGGACAGGGGTCTGGGAGCAGTTCTTC. Its translation is CASGGTGVWEQFF.